This T cell receptor (beta chain) was identified in a study of cytomegalovirus exposure and HLA in healthy donors. Germline V gene sequence: CDR1 SEHNR, CDR2 FQNEAQ (reference sequence). The CDR3 has 13 amino acids. V lost 5 bases and J 2 bases, leaving 10 bases between the germline ends. The study, taken as a whole, reports: Follow-up analysis found HLA locus-dependent TCR association rates, highest for DRB1 and lowest for HLA-C.

For this clone: What it binds is not known.

In the PCR, 60 Vbeta and 13 Jbeta primers were used. Only in-frame clones appear in the TCRdb table, and some are missing; sequencing was by immunoSEQ multiplex PCR. The top ten clones hold 4.1% of a sample with 95,000 to 100,000 clones, roughly 80% of them seen once. Source material: PBMCs. The chain recombines TRBV7-9 with TRBJ2-7, with D possibly being TRBD1 (6 bases). The receptor comes from a man aged 40-50 years in good health and CMV-seronegative. The CDR3 region has the DNA TGTGCCAGCAGCCCCGAGGGGGCCTACGAGCAGTACGTC. This encodes CASSPEGAYEQYV.